The clone carrying this T cell receptor (beta chain) occurred once. The antigen is not known. The data are from a study of OX40 agonist ivuxolimab in advanced cancers. Overall study results and limits: The study found among the lowest clonal expansion in partial responders at 0.1-3.0 mg/kg. Antigen targets of the expanded peripheral T cells went undetermined.

The repertoire was sequenced with immunoSEQ multiplex PCR; TCRdb's copy has only in-frame clones and lacks some. The repertoire consists of under 55,000 clones, with roughly nine tenths occurring once and the leading ten covering 6.5% to 8%. The V end was cut by 5 bases, the J end by 5 bases, with 11 bases between. The CDR3 spans 13 residues. CDR1 is SGHAT and CDR2 is FQNNGV in the germline V gene. V usage is TRBV11-2 and J usage is TRBJ2-3, with D unresolved. The input for sequencing was CD4+ or CD8+ T cells sorted from blood, taken in a trial of the OX40 agonist ivuxolimab. The clonotype comes from an adult with an advanced solid tumor such as melanoma, head and neck, liver or kidney cancer. This chain's CDR3 is CASSPPSGDTQYF. DNA for the CDR3: TGTGCCAGCAGCCCGCCCTCGGGAGATACGCAGTATTTT.